This T cell receptor beta chain was documented in a study of synovial regulatory T cells in juvenile arthritis. The approximately eleven donors had active juvenile idiopathic arthritis, with 3 polyarticular and 8 oligoarticular cases. TCRdb's copy holds only in-frame clones and misses some; the assay was immunoSEQ multiplex PCR. The listing contains roughly 9,200 clones. Germline V lookup: CDR1 SGHNT, CDR2 YYREEE (reference sequence). The CDR3 runs to 16 residues. No DNA is recorded. The clonotype comes from a donor aged 2-30 years with juvenile idiopathic arthritis. Input material: Treg cells from blood. Noted subset: remaining (HLA-DR-negative) circulating blood Treg cells. The chain has TRBV5-4 and TRBJ2-2; TCRdb picks TRBD2, but there is no DNA to check that call. The CDR3 here is CASSLMGTGGTGELFF.